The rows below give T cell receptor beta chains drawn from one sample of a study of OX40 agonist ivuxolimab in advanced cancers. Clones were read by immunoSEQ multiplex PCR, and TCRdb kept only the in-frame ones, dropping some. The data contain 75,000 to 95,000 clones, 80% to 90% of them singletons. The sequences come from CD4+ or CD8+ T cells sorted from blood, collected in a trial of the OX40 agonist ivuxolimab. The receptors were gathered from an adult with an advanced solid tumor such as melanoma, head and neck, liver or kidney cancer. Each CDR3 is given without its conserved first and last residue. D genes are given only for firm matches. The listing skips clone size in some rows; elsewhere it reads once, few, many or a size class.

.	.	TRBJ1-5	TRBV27	ASSWAVDQPQH
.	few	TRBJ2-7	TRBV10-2	ASTLRDTIYEQY
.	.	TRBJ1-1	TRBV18	ASSAFGGPIMNTEAF
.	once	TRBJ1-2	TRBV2	ASSERREANYGYT
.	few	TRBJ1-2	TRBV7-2	ASSFAWRGGGYT
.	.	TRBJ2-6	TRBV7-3	ASSLTYRSGANVLT
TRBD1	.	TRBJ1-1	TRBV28	ASSYDRGLEAF
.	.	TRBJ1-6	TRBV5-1	ASSVQGRGNSPLH
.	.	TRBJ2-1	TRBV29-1	SVSRSSYNEQF
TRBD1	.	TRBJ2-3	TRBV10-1	ASSELTGEGDTQY
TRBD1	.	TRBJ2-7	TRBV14	ASSPPGQPYEQY
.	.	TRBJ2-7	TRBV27	ASKGRTGPYEQY
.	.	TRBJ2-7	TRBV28	ASSGTLEDYEQY
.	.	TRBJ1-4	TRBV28	ASRMNLGGTGEEKLF
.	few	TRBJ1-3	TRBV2	ASSERWGARGNTIY
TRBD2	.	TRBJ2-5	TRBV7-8	ASSFWLAGDQETQY
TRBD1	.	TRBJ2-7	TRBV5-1	ASSRGQGAYEQY
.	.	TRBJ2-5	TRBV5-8	ASSFSGAGETQY
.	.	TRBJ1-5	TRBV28	ASKSRGRSRNQPQH
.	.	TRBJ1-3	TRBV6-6	ASSPPGAAGNTIY
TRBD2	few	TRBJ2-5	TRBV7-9	ASSRAGASGGTQY
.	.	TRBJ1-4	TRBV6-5	ASSYSKGGEGEKLF
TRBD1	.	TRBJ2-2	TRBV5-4	ASSPRQGTDTGELF
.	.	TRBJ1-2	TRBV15	ATSRPQANYGYT
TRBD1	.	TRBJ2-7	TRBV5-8	ASSPRGRTYEQY
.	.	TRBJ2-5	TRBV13	ASSAPGEPSGTQY
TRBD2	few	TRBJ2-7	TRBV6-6	ATLGGLTYEQY
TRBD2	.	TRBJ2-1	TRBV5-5	ASSLGQGTSYNEQF
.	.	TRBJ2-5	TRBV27	ASSPGLGPQETQY
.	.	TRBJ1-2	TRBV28	ASTAYGAHYGYT
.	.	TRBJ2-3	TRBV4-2	ASSQEWETDTQY
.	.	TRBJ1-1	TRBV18	ASSLSTGNTEAF
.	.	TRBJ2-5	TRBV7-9	ASSLRGGRGQETQY
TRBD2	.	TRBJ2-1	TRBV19	ASSIDTGLAGYNEQF
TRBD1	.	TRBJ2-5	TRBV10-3	AIGQGKETQY
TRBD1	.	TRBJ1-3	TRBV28	ASSLITSQGNTIY
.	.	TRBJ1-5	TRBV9	ASSDRIQGTVNSNQPQH
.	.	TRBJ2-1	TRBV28	ASSLRGASYNEQF
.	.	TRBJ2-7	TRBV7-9	ASSHPDIPNYEQY
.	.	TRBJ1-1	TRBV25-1	ASSELWVGNTEAF
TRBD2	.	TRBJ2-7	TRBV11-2	ASSLVVAGAYEQY
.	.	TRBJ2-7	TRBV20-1	SGGTVYEQY
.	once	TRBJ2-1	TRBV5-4	ASSWAPINEQF
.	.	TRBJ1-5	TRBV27	ASSLRGWRANQPQH